The 8 T cell receptor beta chains listed next were all sequenced from one sample in a study of T cells after yellow fever vaccination. MiXCR was run by TCRdb on the 5' RACE reads, yielding one entry per CDR3 protein. The top ten hold approximately 3% of the sample, which has approximately 160,000 distinct CDR3 sequences, about 6% seen once. Here the sequenced sample was CD4+ T cells sorted from PBMCs, taken on the day of the first yellow fever vaccination. The receptors originated from a man between 18 and 29 years old who received the YFV17D yellow fever vaccine.

This clonotype was seen a handful of times. The chain uses TRBV20-1 and TRBJ2-5, with 8 bases fitting TRBD1. Germline loops: CDR1 DFQATT, CDR2 SNEGSKA (reference sequence). CDR3 length: 17 residues. Germline trimming cut 0 bases from V and 2 bases from J; bases unmatched to any gene: 11. CDR3: CSARDPPGGAGQETQYF. The CDR3, as DNA: TGCAGTGCTAGAGATCCCCCAGGGGGCGCAGGGCAAGAGACCCAGTACTTC.

The genes are TRBV15 and TRBJ1-2; TRBD1 agrees at 9 bases. V lost 5 bases, J lost 3 bases, and 4 bases stayed unmatched. The germline gives CDR1 LNHNV, CDR2 YYDKDF (reference sequence). The CDR3 is 14 amino acids. CDR3 amino acids: CATSPWTGDYGYTF. Written as DNA, the CDR3 is TGTGCCACCAGCCCCTGGACAGGGGACTATGGCTACACCTTC.

This clonotype was seen a handful of times. J is TRBJ2-1 and V is TRBV2; 12 bases are a match to TRBD2. Germline lookup yields CDR1 SNHLY and CDR2 FYNNEI. CDR3 size: 14 residues. V gave up 8 bases and J gave up 4 bases; unmatched junction bases: 3. The CDR3 loop reads CASLAGGGYNEQFF. The CDR3 coding sequence is TGTGCCAGCCTAGCGGGGGGGGGGTACAATGAGCAGTTCTTC.

This chain connects TRBV5-1 to TRBJ1-2, with D tentatively TRBD1 (5 bases). Between the trimmed V and J ends, which lost 1 base and 8 bases, there was a span of 12 bases. CDR1 and CDR2 (germline): SGHRS, YFSETQ. The CDR3 is 13 residues long. CDR3 residues: CASSLSTQEGYTF. In DNA, the CDR3 is TGCGCCAGCAGCTTGTCGACACAGGAGGGCTACACCTTC.

There are a few counts of this clonotype. This rearrangement joins TRBV7-9 to TRBJ2-7, with a tentative D call TRBD2 (7 bases). The V and J ends lost 5 bases and 6 bases respectively, with 20 bases between them. The CDR3 spans 15 residues. CDR1 and CDR2 from the germline V gene are SEHNR and FQNEAQ (reference sequence). CDR3 sequence reads: CASSPIAGAVGEQYF. CDR3 coding DNA: TGTGCCAGCAGCCCCATCGCGGGGGCGGTGGGCGAGCAGTACTTC.

This clonotype was picked up many times. This rearrangement joins TRBV24-1 to TRBJ2-7, with a tentative D call TRBD2 (5 bases). The germline CDR1 and CDR2 sequences are KGHDR and SFDVKD. V lost 5 bases and J 6 bases, leaving 16 bases between the germline ends. The CDR3 runs to 14 residues. DNA of the CDR3: TGTGCCACCAGTGGAACCTCCGAGGGCTCCGAGCAGTACGTC. Protein sequence: CATSGTSEGSEQYV.

CDR3 amino acids: CSAAGTNYGYTF. In DNA, the CDR3 is TGCAGTGCAGCCGGGACTAACTATGGCTACACCTTC. V gene TRBV20-1 combines with J gene TRBJ1-2, with unresolved D. V lost 6 bases to trimming and J lost 0 bases, with 8 bases between them. The CDR3 runs to 12 residues. CDR1 and CDR2 from the germline V gene are DFQATT and SNEGSKA (reference sequence).

The table lists this clonotype with many counts. V usage is TRBV21-1 and J usage is TRBJ2-7; TRBD1 was called by the table and not checked on the DNA. TRBV21-1 is a pseudogene segment. The CDR3 spans 16 residues. The CDR3 reads CASSKVGGADSYEQYF. The CDR3 DNA sequence: TGTGCCAGCAGCAAAGTAGGAGGGGCGGATTCCTACGAGCAGTACTTC.